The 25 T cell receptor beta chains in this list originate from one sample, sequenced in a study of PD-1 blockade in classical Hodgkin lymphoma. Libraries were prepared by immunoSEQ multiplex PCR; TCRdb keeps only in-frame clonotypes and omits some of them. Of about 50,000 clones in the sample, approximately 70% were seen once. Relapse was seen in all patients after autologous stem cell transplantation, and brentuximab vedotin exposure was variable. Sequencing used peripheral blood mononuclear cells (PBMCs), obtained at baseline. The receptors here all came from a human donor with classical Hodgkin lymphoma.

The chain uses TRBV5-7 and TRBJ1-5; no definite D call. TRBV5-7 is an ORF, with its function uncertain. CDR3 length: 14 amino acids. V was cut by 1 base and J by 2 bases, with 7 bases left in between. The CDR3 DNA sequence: TGTGCCAGCAGCTTGCGAGGTGGCAATCAGCCCCAGCATTTT. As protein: CASSLRGGNQPQHF.

CDR3 DNA: TGTGCCAGCAGTTTATCGGCCGAGGGGAATGAGCAGTTCTTC. Encoded protein: CASSLSAEGNEQFF. The chain carries TRBV27 and TRBJ2-1; the D gene could be TRBD1 or TRBD2 (5 bases each). V was clipped by 0 bases and J by 7 bases, with 10 bases between them. The germline CDR1 and CDR2 sequences are MNHEY and SMNVEV (reference sequence). This CDR3 has 14 amino acids.

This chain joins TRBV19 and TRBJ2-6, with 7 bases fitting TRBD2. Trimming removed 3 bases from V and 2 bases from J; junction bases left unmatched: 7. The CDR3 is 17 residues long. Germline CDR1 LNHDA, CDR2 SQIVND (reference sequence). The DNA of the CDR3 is TGTGCCAGTAGTATTTCGGGGGGAGTTCCTGGGGCCAACGTCCTGACTTTC. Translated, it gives CASSISGGVPGANVLTF.

In DNA, the CDR3 is TGTGCCAGCAGGGGACTAGCGGGAAATTCCGGCGAGCAGTACTTC. Amino acids: CASRGLAGNSGEQYF. The rearrangement links TRBV6-5 to TRBJ2-7, with 13 bases aligning to TRBD2. CDR1 and CDR2 from the germline V gene are MNHEY and SVGAGI. After removal of 6 bases from V and 6 bases from J, the junction contained 8 bases not matched to a gene. The CDR3 runs to 15 residues.

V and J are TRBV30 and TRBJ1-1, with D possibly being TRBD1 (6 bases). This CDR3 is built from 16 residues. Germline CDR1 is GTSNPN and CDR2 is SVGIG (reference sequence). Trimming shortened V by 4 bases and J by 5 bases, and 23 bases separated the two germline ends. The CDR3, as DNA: TGTGCCTGGACCCCCCGGGTGGGGGCGTCGAGGACTGAAGCTTTCTTT. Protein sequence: CAWTPRVGASRTEAFF.

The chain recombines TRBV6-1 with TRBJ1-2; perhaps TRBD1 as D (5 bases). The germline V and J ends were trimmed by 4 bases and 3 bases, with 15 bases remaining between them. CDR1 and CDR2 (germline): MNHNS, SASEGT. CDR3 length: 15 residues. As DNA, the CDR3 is TGTGCCAGCAGTGCTGGGACCACAGTTTACTATGGCTACACCTTC. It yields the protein CASSAGTTVYYGYTF.

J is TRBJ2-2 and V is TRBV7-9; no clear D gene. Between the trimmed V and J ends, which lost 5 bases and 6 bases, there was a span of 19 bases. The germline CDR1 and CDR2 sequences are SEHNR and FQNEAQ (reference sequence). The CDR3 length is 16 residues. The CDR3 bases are TGTGCCAGCAGCCCCACCAGCCAACCCATCTCCGGGGAGCTGTTTTTT. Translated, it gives CASSPTSQPISGELFF.

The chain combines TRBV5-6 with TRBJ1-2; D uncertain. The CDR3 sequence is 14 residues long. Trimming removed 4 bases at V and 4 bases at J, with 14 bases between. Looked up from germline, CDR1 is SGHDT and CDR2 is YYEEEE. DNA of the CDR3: TGTGCCAGCAGCATCGGACGCTCCGGCTATGGCTACACCTTC. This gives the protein CASSIGRSGYGYTF.

The CDR3 reads CASSLQGDGSYEQYF. The CDR3 DNA reads as TGTGCCAGCAGTTTACAAGGGGATGGGTCCTACGAGCAGTACTTC. The rearrangement joins TRBV27 to TRBJ2-7; D may be TRBD1 (5 bases). Looked up from germline, CDR1 is MNHEY and CDR2 is SMNVEV (reference sequence). V was pared by 2 bases and J by 1 base, with 12 bases between. This CDR3 is built from 15 residues.

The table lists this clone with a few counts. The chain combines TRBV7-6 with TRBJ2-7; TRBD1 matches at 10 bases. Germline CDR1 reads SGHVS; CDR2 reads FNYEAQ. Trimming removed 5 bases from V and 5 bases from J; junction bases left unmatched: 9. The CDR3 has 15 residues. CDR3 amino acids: CASSLSSGTGDEQYF. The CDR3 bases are TGTGCCAGCAGCCTATCCTCCGGGACAGGGGACGAGCAGTACTTC.

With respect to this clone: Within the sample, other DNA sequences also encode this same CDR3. The CDR3 sequence is CASSLGTTNEKLFF. CDR3 nucleotide sequence: TGCGCCAGCAGCTTGGGCACAACTAATGAAAAACTGTTTTTT. The chain joins TRBV5-1 to TRBJ1-4; D not certain. Germline assignment: CDR1 SGHRS and CDR2 YFSETQ. The ends were cut back, 0 bases at V and 0 bases at J, with 3 bases in the middle. The CDR3 is made up of 14 amino acids. Full variable domain (missing parts from reference TRBV5-1 and TRBJ1-4): KAGVTQTPRYLIKTRGQQVTLSCSPISGHRSVSWYQQTPGQGLQFLFEYFSETQRNKGNFPGRFSGRQFSNSRSEMNVSTLELGDSALYLCASSLGTTNEKLFFGSGTQLSVL.

CDR3 sequence: CASSLRSLTGQGIYEQYF. The CDR3 bases are TGCGCCAGCAGCTTGAGGTCGTTAACGGGACAAGGGATCTACGAGCAGTACTTC. This chain joins TRBV5-1 and TRBJ2-7, with D possibly being TRBD1 (6 bases). This CDR3 is 18 amino acids long. Germline assignment: CDR1 SGHRS and CDR2 YFSETQ. V lost 1 base and J lost 3, with 23 bases in between.

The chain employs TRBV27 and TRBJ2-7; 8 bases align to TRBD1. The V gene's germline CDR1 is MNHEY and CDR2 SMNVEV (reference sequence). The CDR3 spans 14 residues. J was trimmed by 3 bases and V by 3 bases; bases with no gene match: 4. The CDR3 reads CASSFDRGSYEQYF. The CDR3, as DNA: TGTGCCAGCAGTTTTGACAGGGGCAGCTACGAGCAGTACTTC.

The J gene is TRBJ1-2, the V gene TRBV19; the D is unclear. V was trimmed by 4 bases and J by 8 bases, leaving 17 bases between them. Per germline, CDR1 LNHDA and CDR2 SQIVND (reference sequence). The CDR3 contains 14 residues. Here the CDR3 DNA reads TGTGCCAGTAGTACAATGGACCTAACTTGGGGCTACACCTTC. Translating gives CASSTMDLTWGYTF. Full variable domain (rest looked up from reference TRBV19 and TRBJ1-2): DGGITQSPKYLFRKEGQNVTLSCEQNLNHDAMYWYRQDPGQGLRLIYYSQIVNDFQKGDIAEGYSVSREKKESFPLTVTSAQKNPTAFYLCASSTMDLTWGYTFGSGTRLTVV.

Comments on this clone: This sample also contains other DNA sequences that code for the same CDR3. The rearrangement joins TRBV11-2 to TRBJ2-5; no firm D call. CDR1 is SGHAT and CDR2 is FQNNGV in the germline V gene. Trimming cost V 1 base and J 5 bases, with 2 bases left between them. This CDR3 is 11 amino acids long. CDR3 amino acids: CASSLGETQYF. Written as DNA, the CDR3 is TGTGCCAGCAGCTTAGGGGAGACCCAGTACTTC.

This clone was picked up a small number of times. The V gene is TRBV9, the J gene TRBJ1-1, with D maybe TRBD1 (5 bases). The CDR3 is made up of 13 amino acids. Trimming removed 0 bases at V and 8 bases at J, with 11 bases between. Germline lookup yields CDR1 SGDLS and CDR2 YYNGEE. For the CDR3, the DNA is TGTGCCAGCAGCGTAGTGCAGGGCGGCGAAGCTTTCTTT. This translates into CASSVVQGGEAFF.

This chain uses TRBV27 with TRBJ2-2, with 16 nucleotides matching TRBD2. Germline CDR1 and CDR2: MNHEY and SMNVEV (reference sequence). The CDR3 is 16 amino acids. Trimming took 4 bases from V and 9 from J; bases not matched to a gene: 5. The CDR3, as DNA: TGTGCCAGCAGTTCGGGACTAGCGGGAGGGAGACGGGAGCTGTTTTTT. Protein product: CASSSGLAGGRRELFF.

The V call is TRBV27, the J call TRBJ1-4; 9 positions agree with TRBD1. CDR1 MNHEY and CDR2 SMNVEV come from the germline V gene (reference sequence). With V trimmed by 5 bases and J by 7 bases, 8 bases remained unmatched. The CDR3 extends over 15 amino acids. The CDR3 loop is CASSPQQGAFEKLFF. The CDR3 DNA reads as TGTGCCAGCAGTCCGCAACAGGGGGCGTTTGAAAAACTGTTTTTT.

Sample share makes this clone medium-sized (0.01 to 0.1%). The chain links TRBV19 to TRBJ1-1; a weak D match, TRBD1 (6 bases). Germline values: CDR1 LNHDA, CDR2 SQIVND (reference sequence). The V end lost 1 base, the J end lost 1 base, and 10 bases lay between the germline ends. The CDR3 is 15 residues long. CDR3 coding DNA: TGTGCCAGTAGTATAGGCGGGGGCGCGAACACTGAAGCTTTCTTT. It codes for CASSIGGGANTEAFF.

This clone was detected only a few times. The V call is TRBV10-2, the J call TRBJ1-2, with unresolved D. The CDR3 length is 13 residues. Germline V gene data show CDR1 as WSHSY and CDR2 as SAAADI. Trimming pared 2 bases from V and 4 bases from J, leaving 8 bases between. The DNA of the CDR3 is TGCGCCAGCAGTGAGGACGAGATCTATGGCTACACCTTC. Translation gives CASSEDEIYGYTF.

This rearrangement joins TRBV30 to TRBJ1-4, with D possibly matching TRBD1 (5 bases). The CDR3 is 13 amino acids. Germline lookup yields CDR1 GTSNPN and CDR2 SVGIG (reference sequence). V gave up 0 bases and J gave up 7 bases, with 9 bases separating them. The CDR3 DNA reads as TGTGCCTGGAGTGTTGGGGCGGTTGAAAAACTGTTTTTT. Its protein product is CAWSVGAVEKLFF.

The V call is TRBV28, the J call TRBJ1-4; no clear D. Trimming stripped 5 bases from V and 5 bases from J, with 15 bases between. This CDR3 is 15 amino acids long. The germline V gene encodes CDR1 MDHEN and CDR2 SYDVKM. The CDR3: CASSPQPFENEKLFF. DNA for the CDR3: TGTGCCAGCAGTCCACAGCCCTTCGAGAATGAAAAACTGTTTTTT.

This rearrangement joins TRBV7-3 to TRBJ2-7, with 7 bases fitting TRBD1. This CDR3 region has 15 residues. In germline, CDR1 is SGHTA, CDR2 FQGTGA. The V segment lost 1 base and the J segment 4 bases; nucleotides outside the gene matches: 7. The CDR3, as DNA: TGTGCCAGCAGCTTAAATCCCGGGACAGCGTACGAGCAGTACTTC. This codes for CASSLNPGTAYEQYF.

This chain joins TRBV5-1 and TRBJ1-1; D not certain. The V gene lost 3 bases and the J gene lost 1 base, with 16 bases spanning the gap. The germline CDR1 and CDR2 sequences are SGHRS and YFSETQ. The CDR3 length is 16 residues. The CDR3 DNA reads TGCGCCAGCAGCTCGTTTGAGGGCTTTGGGAACACTGAAGCTTTCTTT. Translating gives CASSSFEGFGNTEAFF.

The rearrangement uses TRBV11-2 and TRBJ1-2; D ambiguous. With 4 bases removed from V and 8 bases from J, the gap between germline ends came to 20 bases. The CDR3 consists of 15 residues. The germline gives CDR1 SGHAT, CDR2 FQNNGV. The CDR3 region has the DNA TGTGCCAGCAGCTCAATCGGCAGCCAAGGGCAGGGCTACACCTTC. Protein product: CASSSIGSQGQGYTF.